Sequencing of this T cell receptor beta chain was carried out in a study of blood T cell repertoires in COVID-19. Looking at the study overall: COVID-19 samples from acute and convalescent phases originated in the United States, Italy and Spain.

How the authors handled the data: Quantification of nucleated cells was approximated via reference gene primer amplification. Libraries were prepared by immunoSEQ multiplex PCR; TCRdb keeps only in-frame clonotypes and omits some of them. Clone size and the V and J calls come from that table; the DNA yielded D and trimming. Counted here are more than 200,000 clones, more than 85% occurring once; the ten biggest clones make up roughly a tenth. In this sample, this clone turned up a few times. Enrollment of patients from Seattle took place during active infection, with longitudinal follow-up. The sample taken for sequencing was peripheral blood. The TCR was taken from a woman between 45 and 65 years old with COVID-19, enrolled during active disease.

CDR3 residues: CAWSQTGRANYGYTF. The CDR3, as DNA: TGTGCCTGGAGTCAAACAGGGAGGGCTAACTATGGCTACACCTTC. The chain combines TRBV30 with TRBJ1-2; D possibly corresponds to TRBD1 (6 bases). The CDR3 is 15 residues long. V dropped 2 bases and J dropped 0 bases, with 13 bases sitting between them. CDR1 and CDR2 (germline): GTSNPN, SVGIG (reference sequence).